Listed below are T cell receptor beta chains from one sample, sequenced in a study of T cells in Graves' hyperthyroidism and ophthalmopathy. One entry per CDR3 protein results from TCRdb running MiXCR on the multiplex PCR reads. The table lists 530,000 or so distinct CDR3 sequences, approximately 44% of them singletons, with around 7.7% in the top ten. The sample comprised peripheral blood or thyroid tissue (not recorded which). The receptors originated from a young woman with Graves' hyperthyroidism. Each CDR3 is given with its conserved first and last residue. Fields, in order: clone size, D gene, J gene, V gene, CDR3 DNA, CDR3 protein. A D gene is named only where the DNA matches it firmly. Clone size is shown for a subset of rows, as once, few, many or a class of expanded clone.

size: NA
D: NA
J: TRBJ1-2
V: TRBV29-1
DNA: TGCAGCCACACCGGGACGGCAATGGGCTACACCTTC
CDR3: CSHTGTAMGYTF

size: few
D: TRBD2
J: TRBJ2-1
V: TRBV7-2
DNA: TGTGCCAGCAGCTTAGGGTTCCAGCGGGAGTACAATGAGCAGTTCTTC
CDR3: CASSLGFQREYNEQFF

size: many
D: NA
J: TRBJ1-2
V: TRBV29-1
DNA: TGCAGCGTTGAAGATCGAGGGCTTGGCTACACCTTC
CDR3: CSVEDRGLGYTF

size: NA
D: NA
J: TRBJ1-6
V: TRBV10-3
DNA: TGTGCCATCAGTGGTGGGACCCAAGAAAATTCACCCCTCCACTTT
CDR3: CAISGGTQENSPLHF

size: NA
D: TRBD1
J: TRBJ2-5
V: TRBV2
DNA: TGTGCCAGCAGTGAAGGGACAGGGGGTGAGACCCAGTACTTC
CDR3: CASSEGTGGETQYF

size: NA
D: NA
J: TRBJ1-2
V: TRBV10-3
DNA: TGTGCCATCAGCATCGACGCTAACTATGGCTACACCTTC
CDR3: CAISIDANYGYTF

size: few
D: TRBD1
J: TRBJ1-1
V: TRBV18
DNA: TGTGCCAGCTCATCCCAGGGACAGGGATGGAGCACTGAAGCTTTCTTT
CDR3: CASSSQGQGWSTEAFF

size: many
D: NA
J: TRBJ1-2
V: TRBV20-1
DNA: TGCAGTGCTAGGTCCAGCAGGAGCGGAGGGTATGGCTACACCTTC
CDR3: CSARSSRSGGYGYTF

size: once
D: NA
J: TRBJ1-1
V: TRBV4-1
DNA: TGCGCCAGCGGGAACAGGGCCAATAACACTGAAGCTTTCTTT
CDR3: CASGNRANNTEAFF

size: NA
D: TRBD1
J: TRBJ1-2
V: TRBV10-3
DNA: TGTGCCCTCCTCGGGGAGGGGGCTGGGGCCAACGGCTACACCTTC
CDR3: CALLGEGAGANGYTF

size: many
D: TRBD2
J: TRBJ2-5
V: TRBV20-1
DNA: TGCAGTGCTAGTGGACTAGCGGGAGGTCGTTCAGAGACCCAGTACTTC
CDR3: CSASGLAGGRSETQYF

size: once
D: TRBD1
J: TRBJ1-5
V: TRBV20-1
DNA: TGCAGTGCTTCCCGGACAGGGGGGGGGCGGAATCAGCCCCAGCATTTT
CDR3: CSASRTGGGRNQPQHF

size: many
D: NA
J: TRBJ1-5
V: TRBV19
DNA: TGTGCCAGTAGTATGGTCCCATATAGCAATCAGCCCCAGCATTTT
CDR3: CASSMVPYSNQPQHF

size: many
D: TRBD1
J: TRBJ1-1
V: TRBV20-1
DNA: TGCAGTGCTAGAGGGGGGACAGGGCGAGGAAACACTGAAGCTTTCTTT
CDR3: CSARGGTGRGNTEAFF

size: NA
D: NA
J: TRBJ2-1
V: TRBV29-1
DNA: TGCAGCGTTGAAGGGGACTCCTCTAACTCCTACAATGAGCAGTTCTTC
CDR3: CSVEGDSSNSYNEQFF

size: many
D: TRBD1
J: TRBJ2-7
V: TRBV19
DNA: TGTGCCAGCAGAAAGACAGGGAGCTCCTACGAGCAGTACTTC
CDR3: CASRKTGSSYEQYF